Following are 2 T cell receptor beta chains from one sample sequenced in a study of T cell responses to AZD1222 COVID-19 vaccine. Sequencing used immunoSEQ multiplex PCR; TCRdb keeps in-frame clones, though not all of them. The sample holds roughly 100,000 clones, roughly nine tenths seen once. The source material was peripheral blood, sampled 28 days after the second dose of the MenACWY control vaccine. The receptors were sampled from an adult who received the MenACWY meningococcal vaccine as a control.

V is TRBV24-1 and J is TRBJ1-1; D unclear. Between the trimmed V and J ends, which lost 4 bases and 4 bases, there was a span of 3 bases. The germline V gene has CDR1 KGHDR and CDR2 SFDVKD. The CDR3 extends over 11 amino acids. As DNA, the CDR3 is TGTGCCACCAGTGAGGGCACTGAAGCTTTCTTT. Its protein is CATSEGTEAFF.

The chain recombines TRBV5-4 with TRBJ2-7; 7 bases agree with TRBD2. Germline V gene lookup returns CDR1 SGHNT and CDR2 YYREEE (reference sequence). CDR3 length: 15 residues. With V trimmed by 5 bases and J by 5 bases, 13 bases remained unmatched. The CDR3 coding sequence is TGTGCCAGCAGGCCCGCGGGGGTGTACGTGGACGAGCAGTACTTC. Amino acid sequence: CASRPAGVYVDEQYF.